This TCR beta chain is drawn from a study of long-term antiretroviral therapy in people with HIV (dated by TCRdb to 2022 to 2024). With respect to the entire study: The earliest samples were collected approximately a decade before the 2015 WHO recommendation for immediate ART, a period when ART was typically delayed until CD4 counts fell. This retrospective serial study examined whether starting ART and sustained HIV suppression were associated with changes in the composition and diversity of the TRB repertoire in peripheral blood. A total of 192 cryopreserved PBMC samples were contributed to the cohort by 30 adults with confirmed HIV infection, with samples collected serially over a mean of 6 years (range 1-12). Of the approximately 32 participants with HIV, approximately twelve were female. No cross-contamination during QIAcube processing was seen in test extractions of a monoclonal T-cell line run alongside approximately 36 polyclonal samples.

The immunoSEQ hsTCRB v3.0 assay was used at survey level resolution to sequence the TRB variable region. The target sequencing depth for TRB was roughly 40,000-55,000 T-cell genomes per sample. An Illumina MiSeq with a v3 150-cycle kit was used to sequence the pooled TRB libraries. Regarding the original processing steps: Repertoire analysis was performed in R inside a reproducible Nextflow workflow that covered QC, data transformation and analysis. Custom analyses were implemented in LymphoSeq2, an R package for AIRR-Seq data exploration. Four samples that produced fewer than 5000 total TRB sequences were removed, so about 200 HIV repertoires were analyzed. Among the roughly 190 retained HIV repertoires, 59 were collected before ART initiation and approximately 130 after ART initiation. Each repertoire was downsampled to 5000 TRB nucleotide sequences, and summary statistics were averaged across 100 downsampling iterations. The analysis kept only TRB sequences whose CDR3 regions were at least seven amino acids long. A Shannon entropy-derived clonality score and the Gini coefficient were used to measure diversity. In repertoire networks, the top 5000 CDR3 amino acid sequences were linked whenever an edit distance of one separated two sequences. GLIPH2 predicted antigen specificity groups and MHC restriction for TRB CDR3 amino acid sequences. CDR3 amino acid sequences were matched against VDJdb and McPAS-TCR to flag known CMV, EBV, HIV or tissue antigen associations. Pre-ART, post-ART and control groups were compared with Wilcoxon signed-rank tests and Holm-Bonferroni correction. Imported from immuneACCESS, the table was reduced by TCRdb to in-frame sequences with V and J called. These copies leave out some clones; in studies compared against another copy, an unresolved V gene accounts for under half, and the cause of the remainder is not known. V, J and clone size derive from that table, while D and trimming were established from the DNA sequence. The sample has roughly 11,000 clones on record, 80% to 90% of them singletons. The ten largest make up approximately 21% of the sample.

Participants were included only if at least one PBMC sample before ART initiation and at least two post-ART samples were available. All participants with HIV were treated in the United States of America. Before DNA extraction, cryopreserved samples containing about 1-10 million PBMC were thawed and washed. At the time of the earliest PBMC sample, participants with HIV were aged between about 23 and 54 years. Per participant, PBMC samples came from 1-4 timepoints prior to ART initiation and 2-8 timepoints following ART initiation, for a median of 7 samples. For every participant, serial HIV viral load, CD4+ T-cell count, ART history and demographic data were obtained. Genomic DNA was extracted from unsorted PBMC with a Qiagen kit on a QIAcube, processed in batches of 12 samples. For this clone: Its antigen has not been determined. No per-base quality is available; no much larger clone lies one base away.

CDR1 and CDR2 were assigned from the germline V gene as SGHTA and FQGTGA. V sheds 8 bases and J sheds 0 bases, leaving 10 bases between their ends. The CDR3 contains 13 residues, cysteine and phenylalanine counted. CDR3 DNA only is kept here, 39 bases in frame from base 1. Paper-wide results and their limitations: Because PBMC availability was limited, only the TCR beta chain was sequenced, with no alpha chain pairing. Inferences about post-ART repertoire changes are limited because no data were available on ART adherence, viral resistance or therapy changes. HIV repertoires had narrower CDR3 length ranges than controls, and the network structure suggested an antigen-experienced repertoire that shifted only slightly toward naive after ART. Samples dated from the mid-2000s to the late 2010s, and the ART regimens used may be less effective than current ones. Starting ART was linked to a significant rise in TRB diversity, yet even after long-term ART the diversity remained significantly lower than in transplant donor controls. Because cell numbers in pre-ART samples were limited, unsorted PBMC were profiled instead of sorted CD4+ and CD8+ T cells. Expanded TRB clones identified before ART initiation dominated the repertoire across all time points, though the dominance fluctuated and decreased in many PLHIV after ART.

This sequence was found in a woman in her forties with HIV. The V and J genes are TRBV7-3 and TRBJ1-1; perhaps TRBD1 is the D gene, with 5 bases matching. The specimen was unsorted PBMCs, collected 0.2 years before starting antiretroviral therapy. The DNA reads TGTGCCAGCGCAAGGGGCATGAACACTGAAGCTTTCTTT. Translated, this is CASARGMNTEAFF.